By its share, the clone carrying this T cell receptor (beta chain) is large. As yet, its antigen is unknown. Cultured CD4+ T cell DNA was sequenced using the Oncomine TCR Beta short-read assay. TCRdb passed the PCR reads through MiXCR, listing each CDR3 protein once. The sample carries 11,000 to 15,000 distinct CDR3 sequences, approximately 52% recorded once. This entry is derived from a study of vaccination and CD4 T cells after COVID-19. About the study: Six males and four females constituted the convalescent cohort, two of whom were Hispanic. As control conditions, cultures were given either a CEFX pool serving as positive control, an HIV-1 Nef pool, or no peptide at all.

Broader study findings: It was observed that, in convalescent patients, a median around 87% of reactive clones arose only post-vaccination.

Treatment denoted: roughly 11-day PBMC culture with coronavirus spike peptide pools or control peptides (ViraFEST assay). After being plated at 1.5 million to 2 million per well, PBMCs were cultured with about 10 IU/ml IL-2 and approximately 10 ug/ml peptide pools. This clonotype originated in a human donor who had recovered from COVID-19. Material: CD4+ T cells from blood, cultured in vitro.

CDR3 in DNA: TGTGCCAGCAGTCGTCGAGGTGGGGGAGCGAGCTATGGCTACACCTTC. This translates into CASSRRGGGASYGYTF. The genes are TRBV6-1 and TRBJ1-2; tentatively, D is TRBD1 (5 bases). V was shortened by 5 bases and J by 4 bases, with 20 bases between the two germline ends. The CDR3 sequence is 16 residues long. CDR1 MNHNS and CDR2 SASEGT come from the germline V gene.